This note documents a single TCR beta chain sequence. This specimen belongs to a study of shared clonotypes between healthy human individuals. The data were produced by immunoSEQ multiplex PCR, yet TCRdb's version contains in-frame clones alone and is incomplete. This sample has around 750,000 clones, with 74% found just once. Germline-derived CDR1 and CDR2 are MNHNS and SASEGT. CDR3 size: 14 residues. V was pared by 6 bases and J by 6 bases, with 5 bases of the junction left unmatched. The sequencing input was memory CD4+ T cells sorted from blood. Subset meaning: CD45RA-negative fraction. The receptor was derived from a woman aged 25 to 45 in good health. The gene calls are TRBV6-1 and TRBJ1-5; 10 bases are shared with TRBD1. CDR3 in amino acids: CASRGQGPGQPQHF. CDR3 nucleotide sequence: TGTGCCAGCAGGGGACAGGGGCCCGGTCAGCCCCAGCATTTT.